The 25 T cell receptor beta chains in this list originate from one sample, sequenced in a study of shared clonotypes between healthy human individuals. The assay was immunoSEQ multiplex PCR, and TCRdb's table has in-frame clones only and misses some. The sample has about 470,000 clones, roughly 77% seen once. Sequenced sample: PBMCs. The receptors stem from a woman in her thirties or forties in good health. Some clones in this sample may be carry-over from other donors' samples.

To note about this clone: A far larger clone is one base from this, pointing to a likely read error. This chain uses TRBV4-2 with TRBJ1-5; D possibly corresponds to TRBD1 (6 bases). V was pared by 0 bases and J by 5 bases, with 11 bases between. Germline values: CDR1 LGHNA, CDR2 YNFKEQ. CDR3 size: 15 residues. The CDR3 bases are TGTGCCAGCAGCCAAGATGGGGGGGCTCATCAGCCCCAGCATTTT. It specifies CASSQDGGAHQPQHF.

The chain carries TRBV7-9 and TRBJ2-7; 9 nucleotides match TRBD1. From germline, CDR1 is SEHNR and CDR2 FQNEAQ (reference sequence). This CDR3 is 14 amino acids long. Trimming removed 2 bases from V and 5 bases from J; junction bases left unmatched: 4. CDR3 coding DNA: TGTGCCAGCAGCTTATTGGGGACAGGGAACGAGCAGTACTTC. Translating gives CASSLLGTGNEQYF.

The sample holds a few counts of this clone. The chain is built from TRBV27 and TRBJ2-1; D gene unclear. The CDR3 runs 15 residues. The V end lost 9 bases, the J end lost 0 bases, and 15 bases lay between the germline ends. CDR1 is MNHEY and CDR2 is SMNVEV in the germline V gene (reference sequence). The CDR3 bases are TGTGCCAGAGCCGGTCGGTGGCTCTCCTACAATGAGCAGTTCTTC. It specifies CARAGRWLSYNEQFF.

The J gene is TRBJ2-5, the V gene TRBV29-1, with 9 positions matching TRBD2. The germline V gene has CDR1 SQVTM and CDR2 ANQGSEA. Trimming at V came to 1 base and at J to 3 bases, leaving 3 bases not matched to a gene. The CDR3 is made up of 14 amino acids. The CDR3 DNA follows: TGCAGCGTTGAAGGAGGACTAGCGAAAGAGACCCAGTACTTC. Encoded protein: CSVEGGLAKETQYF. Combining the CDR3 with reference TRBV29-1 and TRBJ2-5 gives the whole variable domain SAVISQKPSRDICQRGTSLTIQCQVDSQVTMMFWYRQQPGQSLTLIATANQGSEATYESGFVIDKFPISRPNLTFSTLTVSNMSPEDSSIYLCSVEGGLAKETQYFGPGTRLLVL.

V is TRBV4-3 and J is TRBJ1-2; no definite D call. Per germline, CDR1 LGHNA and CDR2 YSLEER. V gave up 4 bases and J gave up 4 bases, with 13 bases separating them. This CDR3 comprises 14 residues. The CDR3 protein is CASSPKAHTYGYTF. The CDR3 DNA sequence: TGCGCCAGCAGCCCCAAGGCTCACACCTATGGCTACACCTTC.

J is TRBJ1-1 and V is TRBV7-9; possibly TRBD1 for D (5 bases). Germline V gene sequence: CDR1 SEHNR, CDR2 FQNEAQ (reference sequence). The ends were cut back, 6 bases at V and 1 base at J, with 12 bases in the middle. The CDR3 is 14 residues long. The CDR3 DNA reads TGTGCCAGCAGGGAGGGACGGTGGAACACTGAAGCTTTCTTT. This translates into CASREGRWNTEAFF.

The J gene is TRBJ2-7, the V gene TRBV2; 10 nucleotides match TRBD2. Trimming cost V 6 bases and J 2 bases; bases outside gene matches: 10. Germline V gene lookup returns CDR1 SNHLY and CDR2 FYNNEI. The CDR3 covers 16 residues. CDR3 loop: CASRRLAGTKTYEQYF. CDR3 DNA: TGTGCCAGCAGACGACTAGCGGGTACCAAAACCTACGAGCAGTACTTC.

The genes are TRBV28 and TRBJ1-2; D not resolved. In germline, CDR1 is MDHEN, CDR2 SYDVKM. Trimming took 5 bases from V and 3 from J, leaving 19 bases between them. This CDR3 contains 16 residues. CDR3 DNA: TGTGCCAGCAGTACTGGCTACCGGGGTGGCTACTATGGCTACACCTTC. Its protein is CASSTGYRGGYYGYTF.

The genes are TRBV5-1 and TRBJ2-2; 9 nucleotides match TRBD2. Germline V gene lookup returns CDR1 SGHRS and CDR2 YFSETQ. CDR3 length: 16 residues. V shed 0 bases and J 4 bases; nucleotides not matched to a gene: 4. CDR3 DNA sequence: TGCGCCAGCAGCTTGGGCCTAGCGGGACGCACCGGGGAGCTGTTTTTT. Encoded protein: CASSLGLAGRTGELFF.

The CDR3 DNA reads TGTGCCAGCAGCTCCCCGGGACAGGGTAACTATGGCTACACCTTC. This sequence encodes CASSSPGQGNYGYTF. V usage is TRBV7-3 and J usage is TRBJ1-2; 9 bases match TRBD1. The CDR3 length is 15 residues. CDR1 SGHTA and CDR2 FQGTGA come from the germline V gene. The junction had 4 bases not matched to a gene; V was cut back by 4 bases and J by 1 base.

The table lists this clone with a count of one. The J gene is TRBJ2-3, the V gene TRBV5-4, with a weak D call TRBD1 (5 bases). The V and J ends lost 0 bases and 0 bases respectively, with 11 bases between them. Germline V gene sequence: CDR1 SGHNT, CDR2 YYREEE (reference sequence). The CDR3 loop spans 16 amino acids. Here the CDR3 reads CASSLGQGISTDTQYF. CDR3 DNA: TGTGCCAGCAGCTTGGGTCAGGGTATTAGCACAGATACGCAGTATTTT.

This chain uses TRBV5-1 with TRBJ1-2, with a tentative D call TRBD1 (6 bases). CDR1 is SGHRS and CDR2 is YFSETQ in the germline V gene. The CDR3 has 13 amino acids. V shed 4 bases and J shed 6 bases, with 13 bases lying between them. The CDR3 sequence: CASSPKGGDGYTF. Here the CDR3 DNA reads TGCGCCAGCAGCCCCAAGGGGGGCGATGGCTACACCTTC.

J is TRBJ1-1 and V is TRBV2; D gene ambiguous. Trimming removed 3 bases at V and 4 bases at J, with 6 bases between. There are 12 residues in the CDR3. Germline-derived CDR1 and CDR2 are SNHLY and FYNNEI. As DNA, the CDR3 is TGTGCCAGCAGTGAGGGTGCCACTGAAGCTTTCTTT. This codes for CASSEGATEAFF.

The rearrangement joins TRBV2 to TRBJ1-5; D is unresolved. CDR3 length equals 16 residues. V was shortened by 2 bases and J by 1 base, with 12 bases between the two germline ends. CDR1 is SNHLY and CDR2 is FYNNEI in the germline V gene. The CDR3 nucleotides are TGTGCCAGCAGTGAAACACTACGGCGGAGCAATCAGCCCCAGCATTTT. This codes for CASSETLRRSNQPQHF.

In the case of this clone: The CDR3 does not close with the conserved phenylalanine or tryptophan, likely indicating a read error. It is unclear where the CDR3 begins or ends on the DNA, so no DNA is shown, and the CDR3 is as TCRdb lists it. The V gene is TRBV2, the J gene TRBJ2-7; the D call of TRBD2 is as the table states it, not checked on the DNA. Germline V gene sequence: CDR1 SNHLY, CDR2 FYNNEI. The CDR3 contains 15 residues when both ends are counted. CDR3 sequence reads: CASSERLAGVGLPLL.

This chain links TRBV27 with TRBJ2-7; 9 positions agree with TRBD2. V dropped 4 bases and J dropped 3; count of bases not matched to a gene: 10. Germline V gene data show CDR1 as MNHEY and CDR2 as SMNVEV (reference sequence). The length of the CDR3 is 16 residues. CDR3 DNA: TGTGCCAGCAGTTCCTCTGAGACTAGCGGCTACTACGAGCAGTACTTC. This translates into CASSSSETSGYYEQYF.

This clone was counted a single time. The sample has other DNA sequences that encode this CDR3 too. The V and J genes are TRBV7-2 and TRBJ2-5; 9 bases line up with TRBD2. There are 14 residues in the CDR3. Germline CDR1 and CDR2: SGHTA and FQGNSA. Trimming removed 5 bases from V and 2 bases from J; junction bases left unmatched: 3. The chain's CDR3 is CASSLGLAQETQYF. CDR3 nucleotide sequence: TGTGCCAGCAGCCTCGGACTAGCGCAAGAGACCCAGTACTTC.

V is TRBV5-1 and J is TRBJ2-2; TRBD2 matches 13 bases. Germline V gives CDR1 SGHRS, CDR2 YFSETQ. This CDR3 is 18 amino acids long. The ends lost 5 bases at V and 0 bases at J; junction bases unmatched: 7. CDR3 nucleotide sequence: TGCGCCAGCAGACCACCGGGGACTAGCGGGACGAACACCGGGGAGCTGTTTTTT. Encoded protein: CASRPPGTSGTNTGELFF.

The chain recombines TRBV7-2 with TRBJ2-7; 8 bases fit TRBD2. V gave up 1 base and J gave up 3 bases; unmatched junction bases: 5. The germline gives CDR1 SGHTA, CDR2 FQGNSA. The CDR3 has 15 amino acids. The CDR3 protein is CASSLGGLANYEQYF. DNA of the CDR3: TGTGCCAGCAGCTTAGGAGGACTAGCTAACTACGAGCAGTACTTC.

The CDR3 DNA reads TGTGCCAGCAGCCAAGGTCTAGCGGGGAGTATATCTAGAGGGTACGAGCAGTACTTC. Translating it yields CASSQGLAGSISRGYEQYF. This chain links TRBV4-2 with TRBJ2-7; 9 bases fit TRBD2. Germline V gives CDR1 LGHNA, CDR2 YNFKEQ. CDR3 length: 19 residues. J was trimmed by 4 bases and V by 1 base; bases with no gene match: 17.

This clone showed up just once. The V call is TRBV27, the J call TRBJ1-2; the D gene is possibly TRBD1 (5 bases). Looked up from germline, CDR1 is MNHEY and CDR2 is SMNVEV (reference sequence). Trimming removed 6 bases at V and 8 bases at J, with 22 bases between. CDR3 size: 15 residues. DNA for the CDR3: TGTGCCAGCAGCCGAATAGGTCAGGGCCTGCCCGGCTACACCTTC. Protein: CASSRIGQGLPGYTF.

The chain recombines TRBV7-2 with TRBJ2-4; 15 bases are a match to TRBD2. The germline V gene has CDR1 SGHTA and CDR2 FQGNSA. This CDR3 is 17 amino acids long. Trimming took 5 bases from V and 7 from J; bases not matched to a gene: 9. In DNA form, the CDR3 reads TGTGCCAGCAGCCCCGGACTAGCGGGAGGGTCTTTGAACATTCAGTACTTC. It codes for CASSPGLAGGSLNIQYF.

CDR3: CASNGGVSEAFF. The CDR3 DNA follows: TGTGCCAGCAACGGAGGGGTAAGTGAAGCTTTCTTT. The gene calls are TRBV2 and TRBJ1-1; weak D call: TRBD1 (5 bases). The V end lost 7 bases, the J end lost 7 bases, and 13 bases lay between the germline ends. CDR3 length: 12 amino acids. Germline lookup yields CDR1 SNHLY and CDR2 FYNNEI.

This chain uses TRBV30 with TRBJ2-1; 14 positions agree with TRBD2. CDR1 is GTSNPN, CDR2 SVGIG, per germline (reference sequence). J lost 2 bases, V lost 2 bases, and 2 bases had no gene match. The CDR3 has 16 residues. The DNA of the CDR3 is TGTGCCTGGAGTCGACTAGCGGGAGGGGCCTACAATGAGCAGTTCTTC. It encodes CAWSRLAGGAYNEQFF.

This chain links TRBV4-2 with TRBJ2-7, with 10 bases lining up with TRBD2. The CDR3 contains 17 residues. The V gene's germline CDR1 is LGHNA and CDR2 YNFKEQ. V lost 4 bases to trimming and J lost 1 base; unmatched junction nucleotides: 10. The CDR3 DNA reads TGTGCCAGCAGCCCGCTAGCGGGAGCTACTGCTTCCTACGAGCAGTACTTC. It encodes CASSPLAGATASYEQYF.